A single sample gave rise to the 9 T cell receptor beta chains below, sequenced in a study of T-cell memory formation after mild COVID-19. TCRdb re-called the 5' RACE reads with MiXCR, one entry per CDR3 protein. This table has 150,000 to 200,000 distinct CDR3 sequences, over 10% appearing once. Sequencing input: PBMCs or a T cell subset sorted from them (not recorded which). These receptors were collected from a man younger than 35 who had mild COVID-19 (a few samples of this study predate the infection). Cell type and time point are not known.

The table lists this clonotype with a few counts. The chain has TRBV4-3 and TRBJ2-5, with D tentatively TRBD2 (5 bases). The CDR3 is 13 residues long. The germline V and J ends were trimmed by 4 bases and 4 bases, with 10 bases remaining between them. From germline, CDR1 is LGHNA and CDR2 YSLEER. CDR3 nucleotides: TGCGCCAGCAGCCCCCGCCGGGGAGAGACCCAGTACTTC. Translated: CASSPRRGETQYF.

J is TRBJ1-1 and V is TRBV20-1; 9 bases fit TRBD1. The V and J ends lost 7 bases and 7 bases, in that order; junction bases with no gene match: 10. Germline V gene lookup returns CDR1 DFQATT and CDR2 SNEGSKA (reference sequence). The CDR3 sequence is 13 residues long. CDR3 sequence (DNA): TGCAGTGTCGGGACAGGGACTGGTCGTGAAGCTTTCTTT. Protein sequence: CSVGTGTGREAFF.

This clonotype was seen a handful of times. The rearrangement joins TRBV20-1 to TRBJ2-5; TRBD2 matches at 9 bases. Germline lookup yields CDR1 DFQATT and CDR2 SNEGSKA (reference sequence). With V trimmed by 2 bases and J by 3 bases, 7 bases remained unmatched. CDR3 length equals 15 residues. This chain's CDR3 is CSARLAGSWEETQYF. CDR3 DNA: TGCAGTGCTAGACTAGCGGGGAGTTGGGAAGAGACCCAGTACTTC.

This clonotype has a handful of counts. The gene calls are TRBV5-5 and TRBJ1-6; D ambiguous. The CDR3 has 16 amino acids. Germline V gives CDR1 SGHKS, CDR2 YYEKEE (reference sequence). V was shortened by 4 bases and J by 6 bases, with 17 bases between the two germline ends. CDR3: CASSPDRGITNSPLHF. CDR3 DNA sequence: TGTGCCAGCAGCCCGGATCGGGGAATAACTAATTCACCCCTCCACTTT.

This clonotype has just a few counts. The CDR3 sequence is CASSQDWGIETQYF. Here the CDR3 DNA reads TGCGCCAGCAGCCAAGATTGGGGAATAGAGACCCAGTACTTC. The chain employs TRBV4-3 and TRBJ2-5, with D uncertain. Germline V gene sequence: CDR1 LGHNA, CDR2 YSLEER. The germline V and J ends were trimmed by 0 bases and 4 bases, with 9 bases remaining between them. CDR3 length: 14 amino acids.

The chain uses TRBV20-1 and TRBJ2-7, with D possibly being TRBD2 (6 bases). Trimming removed 7 bases from V and 7 bases from J, with 17 bases in between. Germline CDR1 is DFQATT and CDR2 is SNEGSKA (reference sequence). This CDR3 comprises 12 residues. The CDR3 here is CSVTDYTGEQYV. The CDR3, as DNA: TGCAGTGTGACGGACTATACGGGGGAGCAGTACGTC.

In this sample, this clonotype turned up a few times. V usage is TRBV21-1 and J usage is TRBJ1-5. TRBV21-1 represents a pseudogene. The CDR3 is 14 residues long. In nucleotides, the CDR3 is TGTGCCAGCAGCAAAGCCGATAGCAATCAGCCCCAGCATTTT. It translates to CASSKADSNQPQHF.

The V call is TRBV15, the J call TRBJ2-7, with D hard to call. Trimming removed 3 bases from V and 6 bases from J, with 12 bases in between. CDR3 length equals 13 residues. Germline lookup yields CDR1 LNHNV and CDR2 YYDKDF (reference sequence). CDR3 sequence (DNA): TGTGCCACCAGCAGGGACCCTAAGGGCGAGCAGTACTTC. Its protein product is CATSRDPKGEQYF.

Only a few counts were recorded for this clonotype. This chain joins TRBV6-2 or TRBV6-3 and TRBJ2-7; 7 bases fit TRBD1. Germline V gene data show CDR1 as MNHEY and CDR2 as SVGEGT. The trim removed 6 bases at V and 4 bases at J, leaving 9 bases unmatched. The CDR3 contains 14 residues. The CDR3 protein is CASRDGQAIYEQYF. In nucleotides, the CDR3 is TGTGCCAGCAGGGACGGACAGGCGATATACGAGCAGTACTTC.